This T cell receptor beta chain stems from a study of long-term antiretroviral therapy in people with HIV. This was the immunoSEQ v3.0 assay at survey level. Measured with immunoSEQ multiplex PCR; TCRdb has only the in-frame clones, and not every one. The sample lists 20,000 to 25,000 clones, around 79% occurring once. This clone was observed a handful of times. Germline CDR1 MNHEY, CDR2 SVGAGI. This CDR3 is built from 14 residues. V lost 6 bases to trimming and J lost 0 bases, with 11 bases between them. The chain uses TRBV6-5 and TRBJ1-2; D is uncertain. This TCR was recovered from a woman in her thirties or forties with HIV. Source: unsorted PBMCs, taken 1.2 years after starting antiretroviral therapy. The CDR3 here is CASSHPVANYGYTF. As DNA, the CDR3 is TGTGCCAGCAGCCACCCCGTAGCTAACTATGGCTACACCTTC.